This TCR beta chain appears in the sequencing data of a study of metastatic and nonmetastatic thyroid tumors (dated by TCRdb to about 2020). In the study overall: Repertoires were compared across peripheral blood and tumor or nodule tissue samples from malignant and benign thyroid patients.

CDR1 and CDR2, per the germline V gene, are KGHSH and LQKENI. V trim: 0 bases; J trim: 12 bases; unmatched bases: 5. The CDR3 goes from the cysteine to the phenylalanine over 16 residues. The CDR3 DNA has 48 bases and is translated from base 1. The receptor library was made with PCR. Sequenced on an Illumina HiSeq 4000. High-throughput sequencing was used to profile the CDR3 region of the TCR beta-chain in every patient. In the authors' own workflow: CDR3 differences across clinicopathological groups were used to build a classifier for discriminating distant-metastatic papillary thyroid cancer patients. The Shannon index was used to measure repertoire diversity, and the Morisita-Horn index was used to measure how similar tumor and blood repertoires were. Clones were called with MiXCR by TCRdb after fastp trimmed the public reads at Q25, and only in-frame beta chains were retained. For this entry, the V and J calls and clone size follow TCRdb and not the study's own pipeline. Across this sample there are over 15,000 clones, with 30% to 35% seen only once. 7.3% of the sample is in the top ten clones.

Before undergoing thyroid surgery, none of the patients had been given any kind of treatment. The study retrospectively analysed patient clinical samples collected from the early 2010s to the late 2010s using T-cell receptor beta sequencing. A word on this clone: Its cognate antigen has yet to be identified. Base qualities are missing; no much larger clone stands one base away.

General conclusions and limits of the study: In both blood and tumor samples, TCR beta diversity was reported to be significantly higher in malignant tumors than in benign nodules.

The sequenced sample was tumor tissue. The sequence is built from TRBV18 and TRBJ2-1, with 16 middle bases fitting TRBD2. This TCR was recovered from a female donor with papillary thyroid cancer or a benign thyroid nodule (not recorded which). Some clones in this sample may be carry-over from other donors' samples. CDR3 sequence: CASSPPGLAGGTWQFF. The sequenced DNA is TGTGCCAGCTCACCACCGGGACTAGCGGGGGGGACTTGGCAGTTCTTC.